This T cell receptor beta chain was identified in a study of blood T cell dynamics during melanoma immunotherapy. The wider study: Standard first-line treatment here was pembrolizumab or nivolumab plus ipilimumab in metastatic melanoma. Study findings and constraints: It remained unknown if the driving T cell clones were melanoma-specific. Disease-control patients' PBMC repertoires became either more clonal or more diverse at W3.

Repertoires were generated with immunoSEQ multiplex PCR, while TCRdb's copy carries only in-frame clones and drops some. Here the sample spans roughly 30,000 clones, roughly 88% being singletons. In the case of this clone: Its antigen is currently unknown.

The CDR3 consists of 15 residues. From germline, CDR1 is SGHAT and CDR2 FQNNGV. The V and J ends lost 6 bases and 8 bases, in that order; junction bases with no gene match: 11. Time point meaning: week 3, after first cycle of checkpoint inhibitor. The TCR sequence derives from a human donor with melanoma. The sample was blood, taken from a patient treated with checkpoint blockade. J is TRBJ1-4 and V is TRBV11-2; TRBD1 matches 8 bases. CDR3 DNA sequence: TGTGCCAGCAGGCTGGCAGCGTACAGGGGGGAAAAACTGTTTTTT. Translated, it gives CASRLAAYRGEKLFF.